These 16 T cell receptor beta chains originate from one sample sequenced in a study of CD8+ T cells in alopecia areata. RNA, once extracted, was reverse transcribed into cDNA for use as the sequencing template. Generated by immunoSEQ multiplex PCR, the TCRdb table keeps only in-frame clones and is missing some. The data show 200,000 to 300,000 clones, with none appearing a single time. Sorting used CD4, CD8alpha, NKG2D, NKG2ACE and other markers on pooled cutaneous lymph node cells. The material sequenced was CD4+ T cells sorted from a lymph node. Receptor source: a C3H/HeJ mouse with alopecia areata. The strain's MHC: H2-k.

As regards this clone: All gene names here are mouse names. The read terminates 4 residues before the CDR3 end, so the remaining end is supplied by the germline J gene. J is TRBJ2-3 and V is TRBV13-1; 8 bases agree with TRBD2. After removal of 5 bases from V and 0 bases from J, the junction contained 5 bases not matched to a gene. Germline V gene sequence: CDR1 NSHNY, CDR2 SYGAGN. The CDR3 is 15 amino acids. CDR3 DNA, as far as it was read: TGTGCCAGCAGGGGGGGGCCGTCTAGTGCAGAA. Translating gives CASRGGPSSAE. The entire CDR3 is CASRGGPSSAETLYF.

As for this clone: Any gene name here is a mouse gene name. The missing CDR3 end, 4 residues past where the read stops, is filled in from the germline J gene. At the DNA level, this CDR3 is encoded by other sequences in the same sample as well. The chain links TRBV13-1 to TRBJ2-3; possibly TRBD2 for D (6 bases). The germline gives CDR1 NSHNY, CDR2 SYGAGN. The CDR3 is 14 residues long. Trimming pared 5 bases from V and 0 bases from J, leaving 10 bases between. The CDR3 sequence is CASRPGGSAETLYF. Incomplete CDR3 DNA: TGTGCCAGCAGGCCGGGGGGAAGTGCAGAA.

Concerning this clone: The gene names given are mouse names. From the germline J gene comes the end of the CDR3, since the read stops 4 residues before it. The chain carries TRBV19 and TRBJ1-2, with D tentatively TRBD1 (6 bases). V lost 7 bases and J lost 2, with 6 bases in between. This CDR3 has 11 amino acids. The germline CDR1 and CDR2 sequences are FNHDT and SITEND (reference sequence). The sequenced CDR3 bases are TGTGCCAGCGGACAGAACTCC. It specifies CASGQNS. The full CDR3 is CASGQNSDYTF.

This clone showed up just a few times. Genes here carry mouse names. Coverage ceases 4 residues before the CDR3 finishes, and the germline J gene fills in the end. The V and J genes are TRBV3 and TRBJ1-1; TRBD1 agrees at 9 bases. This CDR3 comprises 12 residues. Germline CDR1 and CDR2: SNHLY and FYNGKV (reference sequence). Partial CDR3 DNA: TGTGCCAGCAGCAAGGACAGGGGA. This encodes CASSKDRG. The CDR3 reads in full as CASSKDRGEVFF.

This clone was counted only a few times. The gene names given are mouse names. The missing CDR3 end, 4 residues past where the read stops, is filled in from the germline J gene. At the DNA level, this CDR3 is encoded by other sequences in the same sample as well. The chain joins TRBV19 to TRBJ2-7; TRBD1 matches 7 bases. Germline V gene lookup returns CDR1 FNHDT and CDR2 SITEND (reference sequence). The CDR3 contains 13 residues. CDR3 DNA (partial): TGTGCCAGCAGTATAGGGGACAGATAT. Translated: CASSIGDRY. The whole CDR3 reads CASSIGDRYEQYF.

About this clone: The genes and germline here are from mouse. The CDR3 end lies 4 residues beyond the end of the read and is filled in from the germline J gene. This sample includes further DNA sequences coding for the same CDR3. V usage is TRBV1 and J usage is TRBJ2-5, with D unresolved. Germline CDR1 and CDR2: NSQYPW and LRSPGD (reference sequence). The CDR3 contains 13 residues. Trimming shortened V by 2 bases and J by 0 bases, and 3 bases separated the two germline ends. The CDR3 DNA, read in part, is TGCACCTGCAGTGCACAAAACCAAGAC. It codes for CTCSAQNQD. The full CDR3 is CTCSAQNQDTQYF.

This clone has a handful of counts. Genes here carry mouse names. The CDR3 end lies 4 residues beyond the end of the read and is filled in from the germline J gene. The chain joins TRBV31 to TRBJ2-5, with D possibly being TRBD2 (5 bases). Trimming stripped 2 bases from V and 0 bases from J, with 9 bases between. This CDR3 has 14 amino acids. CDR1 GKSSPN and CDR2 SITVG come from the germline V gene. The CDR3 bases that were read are TGTGCCTGGAGTTGGGGAGTTAACCAAGAC. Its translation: CAWSWGVNQD. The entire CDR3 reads CAWSWGVNQDTQYF.

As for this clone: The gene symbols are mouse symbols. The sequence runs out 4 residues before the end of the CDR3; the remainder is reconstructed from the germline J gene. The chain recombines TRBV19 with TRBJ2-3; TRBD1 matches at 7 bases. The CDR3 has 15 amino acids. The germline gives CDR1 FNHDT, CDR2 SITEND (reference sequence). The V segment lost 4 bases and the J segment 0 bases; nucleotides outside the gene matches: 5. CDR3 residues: CASSASGQSAETLYF. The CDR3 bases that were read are TGTGCCAGCAGTGCCTCGGGACAGAGTGCAGAA.

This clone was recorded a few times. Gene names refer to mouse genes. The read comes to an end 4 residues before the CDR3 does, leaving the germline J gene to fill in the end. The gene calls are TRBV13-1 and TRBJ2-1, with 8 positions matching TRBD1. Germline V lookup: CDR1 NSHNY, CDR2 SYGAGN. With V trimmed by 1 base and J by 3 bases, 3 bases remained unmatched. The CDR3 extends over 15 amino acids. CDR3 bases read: TGTGCCAGCAGTGATTTACAGGGGGTCTATGCT. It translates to CASSDLQGVYA. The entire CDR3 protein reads CASSDLQGVYAEQFF.

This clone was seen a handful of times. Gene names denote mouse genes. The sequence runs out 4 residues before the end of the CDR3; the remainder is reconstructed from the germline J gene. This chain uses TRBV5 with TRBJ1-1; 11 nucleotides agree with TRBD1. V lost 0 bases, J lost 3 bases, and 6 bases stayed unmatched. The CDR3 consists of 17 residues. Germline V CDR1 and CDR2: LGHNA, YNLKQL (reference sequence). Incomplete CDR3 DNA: TGTGCCAGCAGCCAAGATCCCGGGACAGGGGGGGACACA. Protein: CASSQDPGTGGDT. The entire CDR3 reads CASSQDPGTGGDTEVFF.

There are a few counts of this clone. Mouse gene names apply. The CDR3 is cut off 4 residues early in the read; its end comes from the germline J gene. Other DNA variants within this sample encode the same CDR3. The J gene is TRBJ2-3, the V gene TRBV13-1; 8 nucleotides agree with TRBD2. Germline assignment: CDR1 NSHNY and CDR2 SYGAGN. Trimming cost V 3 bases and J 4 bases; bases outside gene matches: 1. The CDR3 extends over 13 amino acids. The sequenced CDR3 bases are TGTGCCAGCAGTGGGACTGGGCCAGAA. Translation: CASSGTGPE. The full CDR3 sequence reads CASSGTGPETLYF.

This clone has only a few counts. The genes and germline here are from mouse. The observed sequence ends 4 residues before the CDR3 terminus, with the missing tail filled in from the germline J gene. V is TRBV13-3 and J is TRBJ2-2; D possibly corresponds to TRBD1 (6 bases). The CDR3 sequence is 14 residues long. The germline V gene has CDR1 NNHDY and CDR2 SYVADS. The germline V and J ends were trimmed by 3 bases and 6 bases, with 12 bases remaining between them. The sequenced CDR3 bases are TGTGCCAGCAGTGCTTCAGGGGATCCCGGG. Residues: CASSASGDPG. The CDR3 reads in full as CASSASGDPGQLYF.

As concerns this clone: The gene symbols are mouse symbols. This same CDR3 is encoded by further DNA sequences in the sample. CDR3 sequence reads: CASRGTVYAEQFF. The CDR3 DNA, read in part, is TGTGCCAGCAGGGGGACAGTCTATGCT. The chain links TRBV19 to TRBJ2-1; 7 bases agree with TRBD1. The CDR3 is cut off 4 residues early in the read; its end comes from the germline J gene. The CDR3 sequence is 13 residues long. Germline CDR1 is FNHDT and CDR2 is SITEND (reference sequence). V lost 5 bases, J lost 3 bases, and 2 bases stayed unmatched.

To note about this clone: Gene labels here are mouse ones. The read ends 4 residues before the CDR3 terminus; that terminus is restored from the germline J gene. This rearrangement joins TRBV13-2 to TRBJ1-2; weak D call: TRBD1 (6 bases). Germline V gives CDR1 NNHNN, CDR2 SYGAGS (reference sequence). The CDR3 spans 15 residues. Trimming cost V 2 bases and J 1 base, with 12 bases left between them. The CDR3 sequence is CASGERGGRNSDYTF. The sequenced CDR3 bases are TGTGCCAGCGGTGAGCGAGGGGGACGAAACTCC.

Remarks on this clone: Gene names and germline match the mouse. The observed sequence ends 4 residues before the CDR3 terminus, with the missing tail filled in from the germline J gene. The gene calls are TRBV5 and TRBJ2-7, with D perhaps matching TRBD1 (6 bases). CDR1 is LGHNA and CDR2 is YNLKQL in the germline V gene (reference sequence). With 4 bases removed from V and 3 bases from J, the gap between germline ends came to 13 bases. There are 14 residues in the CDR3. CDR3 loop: CASSRRDTLYEQYF. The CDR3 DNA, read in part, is TGTGCCAGCAGCCGCCGGGACACCCTCTAT.

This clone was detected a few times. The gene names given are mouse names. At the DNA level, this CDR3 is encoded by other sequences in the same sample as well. CDR3 sequence: CTCSADRGQGYAEQFF. CDR3 DNA (partial): TGCACCTGCAGTGCAGATCGAGGACAGGGGTATGCT. The chain employs TRBV1 and TRBJ2-1, with 9 bases that match TRBD1. The read comes to an end 4 residues before the CDR3 does, leaving the germline J gene to fill in the end. Germline V gene sequence: CDR1 NSQYPW, CDR2 LRSPGD (reference sequence). V trimming: 0 bases; J trimming: 4 bases; junction bases outside the gene matches: 4. The CDR3 length is 16 residues.